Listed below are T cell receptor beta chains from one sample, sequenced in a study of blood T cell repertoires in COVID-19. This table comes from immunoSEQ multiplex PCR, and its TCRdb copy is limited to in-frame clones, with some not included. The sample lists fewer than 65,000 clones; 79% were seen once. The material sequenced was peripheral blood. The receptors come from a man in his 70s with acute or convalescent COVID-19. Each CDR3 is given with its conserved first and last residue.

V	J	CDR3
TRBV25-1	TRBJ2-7	CAIAAGVGYEQYF
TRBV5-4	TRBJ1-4	CASSITGLSNEKLFF
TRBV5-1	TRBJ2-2	CASSPQGTGELFF
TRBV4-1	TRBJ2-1	CASSQDPRDSQFF
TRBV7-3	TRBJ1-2	CASSLTGQGDGYTF
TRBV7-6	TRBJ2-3	CASSFSDGGAHTQYF
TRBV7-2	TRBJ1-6	CASSLDRSGQGSPLHF
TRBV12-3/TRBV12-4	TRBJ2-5	CASRKQGSETQYF
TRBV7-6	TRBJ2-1	CASSLAAGDNNEQFF
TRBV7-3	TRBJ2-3	CASSEPGQGKDTQYF
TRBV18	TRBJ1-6	CASSPRDRIINSPLHF
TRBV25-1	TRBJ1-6	CASMEPGAYNSPLHF
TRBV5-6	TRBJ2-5	CASSNQQGQETQYF
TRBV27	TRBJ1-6	CASRTPGQGNSPLHF
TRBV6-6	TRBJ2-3	CASSYRRREGTDTQYF
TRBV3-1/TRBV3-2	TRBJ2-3	CASSQDGAAPRGFDTQYF
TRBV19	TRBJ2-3	CASVSDRSLSTDTQYF
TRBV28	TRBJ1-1	CASTSDTEAFF
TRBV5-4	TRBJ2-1	CASSSPTSGLSSYNEQFF
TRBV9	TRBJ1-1	CASSVVTGRGEAFF
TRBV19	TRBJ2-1	CASSTGYDEQFF
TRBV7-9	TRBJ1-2	CASSITGTAVGGYTF
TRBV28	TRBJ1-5	CASSLILDNQPQHF
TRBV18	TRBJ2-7	CASSQGSLSYEQYF
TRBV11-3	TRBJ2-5	CASSEPGTSLLKTQYF
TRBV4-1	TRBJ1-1	CASSQDRGSEAFF
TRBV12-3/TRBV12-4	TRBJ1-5	CASSDDRMGPQHF
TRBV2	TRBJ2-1	CASKVSGPPREQFF
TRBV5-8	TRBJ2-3	CASSPGGTSGSYADTQYF
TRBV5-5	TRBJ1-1	CASSSRGMNTEAFF
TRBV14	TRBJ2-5	CASSQDFKRETQYF
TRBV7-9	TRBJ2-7	CASSLDGSSYEQYF
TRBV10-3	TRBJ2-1	CAISESERGGQNEQFF